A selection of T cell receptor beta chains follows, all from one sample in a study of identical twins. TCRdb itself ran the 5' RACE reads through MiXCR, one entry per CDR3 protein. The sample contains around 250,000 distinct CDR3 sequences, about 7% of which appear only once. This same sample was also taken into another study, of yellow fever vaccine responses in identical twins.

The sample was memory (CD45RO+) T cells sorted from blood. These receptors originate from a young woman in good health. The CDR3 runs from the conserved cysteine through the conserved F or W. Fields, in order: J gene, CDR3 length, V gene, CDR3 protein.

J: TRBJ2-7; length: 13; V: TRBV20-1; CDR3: CSARERVIYEQYF
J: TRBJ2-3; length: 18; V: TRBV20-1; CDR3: CSAPTEGYGGRPTDTQYF
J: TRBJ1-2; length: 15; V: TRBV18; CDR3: CASSPNSWDPKGYTF
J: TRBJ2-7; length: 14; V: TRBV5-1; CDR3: CASSPWDREYEQYF
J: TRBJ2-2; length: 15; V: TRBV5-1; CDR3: CASSLSGGDTGELFF
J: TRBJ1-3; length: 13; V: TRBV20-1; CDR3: CSAKTGAGNTIYF
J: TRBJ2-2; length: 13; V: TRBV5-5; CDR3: CASSLVGKGELFF
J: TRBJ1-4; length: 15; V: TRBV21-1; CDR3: CASMEGTATNEKLFF
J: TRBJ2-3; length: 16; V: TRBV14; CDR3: CASSQVGATSTDTQYF
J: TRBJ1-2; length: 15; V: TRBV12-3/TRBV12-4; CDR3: CASSLAMDRPYGYTF
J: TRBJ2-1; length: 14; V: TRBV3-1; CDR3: CASSQSSTGTSLFF
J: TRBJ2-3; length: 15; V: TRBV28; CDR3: CASSLGTGGTDTQYF
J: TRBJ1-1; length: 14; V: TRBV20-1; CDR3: CSARWEDMNTEAFF
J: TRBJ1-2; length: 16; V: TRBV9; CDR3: CASSAGGQALNYGYTF
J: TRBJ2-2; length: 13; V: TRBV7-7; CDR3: CASSAQLTGELFF
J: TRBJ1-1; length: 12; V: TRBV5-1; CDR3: CASRLRDTEAFF
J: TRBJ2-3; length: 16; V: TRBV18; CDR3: CASSPLGAGGTDTQYF
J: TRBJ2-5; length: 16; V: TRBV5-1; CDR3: CASSPGTGGYQETQYF
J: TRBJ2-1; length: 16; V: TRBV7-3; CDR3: CASSSVSGSSYNEQFF
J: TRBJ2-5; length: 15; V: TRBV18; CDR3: CASSPGSGPRETQYF
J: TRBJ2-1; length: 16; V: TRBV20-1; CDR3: CSARKLAGATYNEQFF
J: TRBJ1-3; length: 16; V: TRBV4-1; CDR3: CASSRDSRSSGNTIYF